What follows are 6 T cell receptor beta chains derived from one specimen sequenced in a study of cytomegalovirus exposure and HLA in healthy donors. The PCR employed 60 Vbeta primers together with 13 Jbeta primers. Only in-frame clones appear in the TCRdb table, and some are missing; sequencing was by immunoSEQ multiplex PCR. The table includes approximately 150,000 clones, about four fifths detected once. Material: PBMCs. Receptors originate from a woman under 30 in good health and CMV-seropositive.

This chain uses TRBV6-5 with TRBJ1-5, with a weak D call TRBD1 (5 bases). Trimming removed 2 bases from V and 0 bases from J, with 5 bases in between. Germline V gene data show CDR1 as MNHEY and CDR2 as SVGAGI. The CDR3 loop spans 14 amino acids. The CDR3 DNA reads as TGTGCCAGCAGTTACCAGGGTAGCAATCAGCCCCAGCATTTT. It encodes CASSYQGSNQPQHF.

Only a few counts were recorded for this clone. This CDR3 is CASSRDTYGYTF. CDR3 DNA sequence: TGTGCCAGCAGCAGAGACACGTACGGCTACACCTTC. V usage is TRBV5-5 and J usage is TRBJ1-2; unclear D gene. The V gene's germline CDR1 is SGHKS and CDR2 YYEKEE (reference sequence). CDR3 length: 12 amino acids. Deletions cut 4 bases from V and 8 bases from J, with 12 bases between.

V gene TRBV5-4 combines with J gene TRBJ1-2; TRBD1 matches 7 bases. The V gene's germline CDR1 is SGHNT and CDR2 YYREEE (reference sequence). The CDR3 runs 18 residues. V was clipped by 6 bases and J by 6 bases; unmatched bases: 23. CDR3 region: CASTSAGQGGYSVHGYTF. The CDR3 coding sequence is TGTGCCAGCACCAGCGCCGGGCAGGGGGGCTATTCTGTCCATGGCTACACCTTC.

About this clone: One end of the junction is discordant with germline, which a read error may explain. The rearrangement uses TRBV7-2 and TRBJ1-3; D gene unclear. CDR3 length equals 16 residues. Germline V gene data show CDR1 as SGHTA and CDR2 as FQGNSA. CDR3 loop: CAGSERVASLSDTIYF. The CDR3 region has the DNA TGTGCCGGCAGCGAGCGGGTAGCTTCTCTATCTGACACCATATATTTT.

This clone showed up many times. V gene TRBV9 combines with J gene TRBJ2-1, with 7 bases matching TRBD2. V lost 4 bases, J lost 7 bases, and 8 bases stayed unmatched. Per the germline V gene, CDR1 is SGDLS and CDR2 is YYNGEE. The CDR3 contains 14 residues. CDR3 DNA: TGTGCCAGCAGCCCTTCGGGGGGAAGGAATGAGCAGTTCTTC. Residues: CASSPSGGRNEQFF. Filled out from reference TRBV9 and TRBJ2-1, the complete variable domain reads DSGVTQTPKHLITATGQRVTLRCSPRSGDLSVYWYQQSLDQGLQFLIQYYNGEERAKGNILERFSAQQFPDLHSELNLSSLELGDSALYFCASSPSGGRNEQFFGPGTRLTVL.

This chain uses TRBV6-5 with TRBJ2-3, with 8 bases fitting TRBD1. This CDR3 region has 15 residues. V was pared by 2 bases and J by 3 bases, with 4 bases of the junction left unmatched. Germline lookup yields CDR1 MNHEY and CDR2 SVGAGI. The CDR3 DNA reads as TGTGCCAGCAGTTACGGACAGGGACGGACAGATACGCAGTATTTT. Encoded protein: CASSYGQGRTDTQYF.